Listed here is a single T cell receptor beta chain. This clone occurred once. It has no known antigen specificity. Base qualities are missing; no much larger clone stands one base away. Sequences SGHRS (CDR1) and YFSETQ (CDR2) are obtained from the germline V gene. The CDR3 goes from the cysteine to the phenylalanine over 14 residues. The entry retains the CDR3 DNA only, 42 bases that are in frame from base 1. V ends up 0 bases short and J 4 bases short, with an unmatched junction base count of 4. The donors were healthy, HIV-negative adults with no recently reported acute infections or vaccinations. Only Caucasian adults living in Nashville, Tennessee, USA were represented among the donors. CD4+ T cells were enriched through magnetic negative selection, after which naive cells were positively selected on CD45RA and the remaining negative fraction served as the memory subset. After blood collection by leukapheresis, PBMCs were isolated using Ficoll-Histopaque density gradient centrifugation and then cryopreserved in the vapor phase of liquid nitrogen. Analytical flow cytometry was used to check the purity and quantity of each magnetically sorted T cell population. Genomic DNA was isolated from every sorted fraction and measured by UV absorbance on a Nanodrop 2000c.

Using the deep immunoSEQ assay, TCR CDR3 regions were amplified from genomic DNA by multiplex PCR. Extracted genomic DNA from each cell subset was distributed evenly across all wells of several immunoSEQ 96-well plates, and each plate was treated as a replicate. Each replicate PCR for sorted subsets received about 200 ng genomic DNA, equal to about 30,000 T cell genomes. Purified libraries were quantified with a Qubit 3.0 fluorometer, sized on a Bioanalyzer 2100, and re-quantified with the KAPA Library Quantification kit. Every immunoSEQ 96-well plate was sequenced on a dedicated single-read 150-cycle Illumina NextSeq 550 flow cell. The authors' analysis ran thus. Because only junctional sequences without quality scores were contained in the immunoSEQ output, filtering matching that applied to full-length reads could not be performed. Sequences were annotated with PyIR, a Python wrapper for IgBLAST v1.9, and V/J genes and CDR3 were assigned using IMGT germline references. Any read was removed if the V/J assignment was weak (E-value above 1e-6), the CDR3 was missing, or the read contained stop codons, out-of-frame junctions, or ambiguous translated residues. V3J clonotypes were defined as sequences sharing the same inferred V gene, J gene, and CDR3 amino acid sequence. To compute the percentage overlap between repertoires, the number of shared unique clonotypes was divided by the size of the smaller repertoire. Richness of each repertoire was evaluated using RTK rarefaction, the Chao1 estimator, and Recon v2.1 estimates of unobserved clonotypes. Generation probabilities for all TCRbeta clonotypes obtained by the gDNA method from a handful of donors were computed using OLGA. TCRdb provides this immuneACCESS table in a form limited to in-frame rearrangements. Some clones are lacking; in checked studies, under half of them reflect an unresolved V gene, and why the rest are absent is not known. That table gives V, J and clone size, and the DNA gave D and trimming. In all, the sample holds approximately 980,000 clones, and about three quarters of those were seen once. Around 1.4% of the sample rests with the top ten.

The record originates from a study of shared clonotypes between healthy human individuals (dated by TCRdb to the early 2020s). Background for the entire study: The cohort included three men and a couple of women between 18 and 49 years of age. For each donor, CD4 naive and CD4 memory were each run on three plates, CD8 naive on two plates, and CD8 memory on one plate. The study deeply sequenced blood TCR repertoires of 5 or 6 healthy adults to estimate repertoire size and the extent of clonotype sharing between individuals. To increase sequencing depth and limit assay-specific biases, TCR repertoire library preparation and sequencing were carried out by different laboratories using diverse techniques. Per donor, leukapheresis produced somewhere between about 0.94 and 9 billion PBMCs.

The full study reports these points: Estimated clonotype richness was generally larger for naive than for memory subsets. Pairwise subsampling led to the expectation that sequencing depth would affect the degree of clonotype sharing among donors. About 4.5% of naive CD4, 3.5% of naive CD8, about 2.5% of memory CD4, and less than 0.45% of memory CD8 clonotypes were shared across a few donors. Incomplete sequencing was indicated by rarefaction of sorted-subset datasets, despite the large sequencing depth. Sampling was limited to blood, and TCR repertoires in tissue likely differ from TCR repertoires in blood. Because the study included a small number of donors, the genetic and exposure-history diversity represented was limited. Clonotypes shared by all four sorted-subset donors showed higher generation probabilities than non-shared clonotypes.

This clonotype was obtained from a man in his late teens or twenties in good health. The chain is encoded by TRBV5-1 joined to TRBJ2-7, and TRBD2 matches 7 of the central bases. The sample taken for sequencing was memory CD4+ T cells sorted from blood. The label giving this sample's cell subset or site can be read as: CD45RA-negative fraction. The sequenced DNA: TGCGCCAGCAGCTTGGGACTAGCAAGGTACGAGCAGTACTTC. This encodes CASSLGLARYEQYF.